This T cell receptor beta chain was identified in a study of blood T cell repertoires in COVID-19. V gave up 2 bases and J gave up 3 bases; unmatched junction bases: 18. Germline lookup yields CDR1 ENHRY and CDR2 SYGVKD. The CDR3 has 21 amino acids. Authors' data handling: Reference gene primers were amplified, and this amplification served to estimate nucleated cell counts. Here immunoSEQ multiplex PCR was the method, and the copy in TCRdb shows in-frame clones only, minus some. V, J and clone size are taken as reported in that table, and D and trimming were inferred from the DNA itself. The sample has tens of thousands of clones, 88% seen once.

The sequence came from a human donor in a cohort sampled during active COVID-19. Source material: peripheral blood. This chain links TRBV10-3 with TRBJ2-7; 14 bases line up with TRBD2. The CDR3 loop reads CAISEAFGPGLAGGQGYEQYF. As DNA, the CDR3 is TGTGCCATCAGTGAGGCCTTTGGACCAGGACTAGCGGGGGGCCAGGGCTACGAGCAGTACTTC.